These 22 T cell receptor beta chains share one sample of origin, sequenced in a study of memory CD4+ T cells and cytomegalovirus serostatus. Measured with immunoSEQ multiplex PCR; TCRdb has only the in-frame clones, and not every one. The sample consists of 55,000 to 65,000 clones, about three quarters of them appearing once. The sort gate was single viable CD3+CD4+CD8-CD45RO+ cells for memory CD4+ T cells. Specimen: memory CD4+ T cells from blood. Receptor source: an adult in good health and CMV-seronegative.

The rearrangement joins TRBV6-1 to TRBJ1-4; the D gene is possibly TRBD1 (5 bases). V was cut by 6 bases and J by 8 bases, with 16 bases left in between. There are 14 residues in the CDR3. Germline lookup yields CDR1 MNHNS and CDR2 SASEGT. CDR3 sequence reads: CASSLLPGTEKLFF. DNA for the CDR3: TGTGCCAGCAGCCTACTACCAGGGACCGAAAAACTGTTTTTT.

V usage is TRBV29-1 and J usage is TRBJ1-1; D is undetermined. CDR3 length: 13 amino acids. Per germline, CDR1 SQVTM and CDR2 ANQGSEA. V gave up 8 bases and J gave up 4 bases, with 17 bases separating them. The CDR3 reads CSTGVLEGTEAFF. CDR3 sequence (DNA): TGCAGCACCGGGGTCCTAGAAGGCACTGAAGCTTTCTTT.

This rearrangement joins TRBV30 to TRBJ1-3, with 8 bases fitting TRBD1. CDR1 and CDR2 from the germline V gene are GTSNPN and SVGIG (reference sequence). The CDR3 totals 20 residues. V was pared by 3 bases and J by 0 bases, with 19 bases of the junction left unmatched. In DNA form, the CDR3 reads TGTGCCTGGAGGCTCAAACCGGGACAGGTCTTTTTAAGCTCTGGAAACACCATATATTTT. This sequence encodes CAWRLKPGQVFLSSGNTIYF. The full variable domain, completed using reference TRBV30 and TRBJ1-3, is SQTIHQWPATLVQPVGSPLSLECTVEGTSNPNLYWYRQAAGRGLQLLFYSVGIGQISSEVPQNLSASRPQDRQFILSSKKLLLSDSGFYLCAWRLKPGQVFLSSGNTIYFGEGSWLTVV.

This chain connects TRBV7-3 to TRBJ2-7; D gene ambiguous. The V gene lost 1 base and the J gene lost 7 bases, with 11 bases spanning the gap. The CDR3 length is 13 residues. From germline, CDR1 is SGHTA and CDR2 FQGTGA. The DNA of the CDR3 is TGTGCCAGCAGCTTAAATATCCGTACTGAGCAGTACTTC. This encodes CASSLNIRTEQYF.

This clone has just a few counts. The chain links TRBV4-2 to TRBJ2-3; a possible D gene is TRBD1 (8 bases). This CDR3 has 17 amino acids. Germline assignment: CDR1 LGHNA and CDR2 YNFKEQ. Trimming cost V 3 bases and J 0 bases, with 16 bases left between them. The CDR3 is CASSHSQGGFSTDTQYF. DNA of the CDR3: TGTGCCAGCAGCCATTCACAGGGGGGGTTTAGCACAGATACGCAGTATTTT.

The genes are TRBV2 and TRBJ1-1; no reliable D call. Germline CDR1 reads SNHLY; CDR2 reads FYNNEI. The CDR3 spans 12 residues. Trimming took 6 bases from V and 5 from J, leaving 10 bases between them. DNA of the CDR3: TGTGCCAGCAGGCCCCAAAGGACTGAAGCTTTCTTT. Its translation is CASRPQRTEAFF.

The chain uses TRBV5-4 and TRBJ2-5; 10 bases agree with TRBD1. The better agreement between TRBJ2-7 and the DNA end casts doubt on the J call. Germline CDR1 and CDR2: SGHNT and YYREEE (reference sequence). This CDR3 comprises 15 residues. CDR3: CASSRDRGRTYEQYF. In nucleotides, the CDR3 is TGTGCCAGCAGCCGTGACAGGGGGCGAACCTACGAGCAGTACTTC.

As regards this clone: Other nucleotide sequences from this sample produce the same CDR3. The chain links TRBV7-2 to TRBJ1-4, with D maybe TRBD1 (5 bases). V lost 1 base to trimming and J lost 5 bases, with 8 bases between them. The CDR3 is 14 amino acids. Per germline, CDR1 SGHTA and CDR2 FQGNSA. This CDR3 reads CASSLGGGNEKLFF. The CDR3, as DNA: TGTGCCAGCAGCTTAGGGGGGGGGAATGAAAAACTGTTTTTT.

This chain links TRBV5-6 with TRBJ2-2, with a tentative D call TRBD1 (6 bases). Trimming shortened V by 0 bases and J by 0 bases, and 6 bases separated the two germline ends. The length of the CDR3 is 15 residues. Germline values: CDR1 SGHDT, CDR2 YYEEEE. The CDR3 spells CASSLAGANTGELFF. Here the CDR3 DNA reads TGTGCCAGCAGCTTGGCAGGGGCGAACACCGGGGAGCTGTTTTTT. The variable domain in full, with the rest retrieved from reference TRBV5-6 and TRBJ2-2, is DAGVTQSPTHLIKTRGQQVTLRCSPKSGHDTVSWYQQALGQGPQFIFQYYEEEERQRGNFPDRFSGHQFPNYSSELNVNALLLGDSALYLCASSLAGANTGELFFGEGSRLTVL.

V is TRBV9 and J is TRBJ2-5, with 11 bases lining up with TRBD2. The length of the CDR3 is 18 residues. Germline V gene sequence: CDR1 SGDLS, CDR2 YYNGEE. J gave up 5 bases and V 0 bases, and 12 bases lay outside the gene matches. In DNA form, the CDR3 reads TGTGCCAGCAGCGTAGGAACTAGCGGGAGACGTCTGGGGGAGACCCAGTACTTC. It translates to CASSVGTSGRRLGETQYF.

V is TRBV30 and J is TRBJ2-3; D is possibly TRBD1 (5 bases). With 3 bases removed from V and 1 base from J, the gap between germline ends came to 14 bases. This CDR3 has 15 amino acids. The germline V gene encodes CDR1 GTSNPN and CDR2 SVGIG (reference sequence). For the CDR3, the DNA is TGTGCCTGGAGCGAAATAGGGGATCGCACAGATACGCAGTATTTT. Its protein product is CAWSEIGDRTDTQYF.

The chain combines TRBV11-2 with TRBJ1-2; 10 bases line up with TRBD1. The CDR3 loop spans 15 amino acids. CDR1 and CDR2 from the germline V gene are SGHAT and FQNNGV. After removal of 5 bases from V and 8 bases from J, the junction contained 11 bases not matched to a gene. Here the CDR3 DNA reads TGTGCCAGCAGCCCGAGGAGACAGGGGGCGGGCGGCTACACCTTC. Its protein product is CASSPRRQGAGGYTF.

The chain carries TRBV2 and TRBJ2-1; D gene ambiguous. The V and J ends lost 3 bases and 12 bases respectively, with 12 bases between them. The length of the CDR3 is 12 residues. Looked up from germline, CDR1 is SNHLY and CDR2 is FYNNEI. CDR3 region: CASSDVGSGQFF. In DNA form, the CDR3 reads TGTGCCAGCAGTGATGTAGGCTCTGGGCAGTTCTTC.

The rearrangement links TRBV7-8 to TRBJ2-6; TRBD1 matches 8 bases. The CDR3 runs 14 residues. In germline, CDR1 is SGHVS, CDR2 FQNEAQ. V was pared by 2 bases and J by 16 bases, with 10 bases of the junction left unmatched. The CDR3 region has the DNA TGTGCCAGCAGCTTACCGGGATTAGACAGGGGTCTGACTTTC. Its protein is CASSLPGLDRGLTF. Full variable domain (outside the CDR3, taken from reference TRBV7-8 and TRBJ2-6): GAGVSQSPRYKVAKRGQDVALRCDPISGHVSLFWYQQALGQGPEFLTYFQNEAQLDKSGLPSDRFFAERPEGSVSTLKIQRTQQEDSAVYLCASSLPGLDRGLTFGAGSRLTVL.

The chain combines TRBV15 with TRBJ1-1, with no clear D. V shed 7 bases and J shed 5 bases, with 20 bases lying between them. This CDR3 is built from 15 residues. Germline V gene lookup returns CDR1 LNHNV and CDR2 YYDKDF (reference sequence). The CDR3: CATTQAYGIRTEAFF. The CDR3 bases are TGTGCCACCACCCAGGCCTACGGTATTCGGACTGAAGCTTTCTTT.

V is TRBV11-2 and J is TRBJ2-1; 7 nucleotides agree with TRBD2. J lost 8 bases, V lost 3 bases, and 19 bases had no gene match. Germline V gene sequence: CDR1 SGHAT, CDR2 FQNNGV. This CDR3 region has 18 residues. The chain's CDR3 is CASSLMGGYKPIRDEQFF. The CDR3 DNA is TGTGCCAGCAGCTTGATGGGGGGGTATAAACCCATTCGGGATGAGCAGTTCTTC.

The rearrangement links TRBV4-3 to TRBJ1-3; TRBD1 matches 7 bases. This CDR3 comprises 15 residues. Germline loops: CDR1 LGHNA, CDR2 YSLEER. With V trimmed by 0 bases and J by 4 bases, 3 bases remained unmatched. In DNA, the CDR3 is TGCGCCAGCAGCCAAGATGACAGGGTGGGAAACACCATATATTTT. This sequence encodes CASSQDDRVGNTIYF.

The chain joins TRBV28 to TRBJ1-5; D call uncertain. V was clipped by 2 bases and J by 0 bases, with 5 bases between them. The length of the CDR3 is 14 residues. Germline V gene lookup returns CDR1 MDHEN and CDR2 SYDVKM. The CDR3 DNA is TGTGCCAGCAGTTTACCCCTTAGCAATCAGCCCCAGCATTTT. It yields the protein CASSLPLSNQPQHF.

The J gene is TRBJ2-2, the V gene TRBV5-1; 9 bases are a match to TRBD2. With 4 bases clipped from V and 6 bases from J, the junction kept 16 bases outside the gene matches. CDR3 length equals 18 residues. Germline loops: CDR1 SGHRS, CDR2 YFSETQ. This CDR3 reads CASSPVGSGSLGAGELFF. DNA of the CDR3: TGCGCCAGCAGCCCGGTGGGTAGCGGGAGTCTTGGGGCCGGGGAGCTGTTTTTT.

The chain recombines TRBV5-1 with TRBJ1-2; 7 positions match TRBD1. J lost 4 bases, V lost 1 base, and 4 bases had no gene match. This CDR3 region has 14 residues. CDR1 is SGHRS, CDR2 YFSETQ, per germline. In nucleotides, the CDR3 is TGCGCCAGCAGCTTGTCGACAGGGTCCTATGGCTACACCTTC. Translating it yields CASSLSTGSYGYTF. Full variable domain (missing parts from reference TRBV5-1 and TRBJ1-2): KAGVTQTPRYLIKTRGQQVTLSCSPISGHRSVSWYQQTPGQGLQFLFEYFSETQRNKGNFPGRFSGRQFSNSRSEMNVSTLELGDSALYLCASSLSTGSYGYTFGSGTRLTVV.

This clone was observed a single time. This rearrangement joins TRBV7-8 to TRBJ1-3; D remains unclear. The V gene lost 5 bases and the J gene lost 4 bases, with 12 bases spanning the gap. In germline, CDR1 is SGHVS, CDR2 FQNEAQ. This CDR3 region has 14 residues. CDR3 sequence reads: CASSPRGIGNTIYF. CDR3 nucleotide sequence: TGTGCCAGCAGCCCAAGAGGGATCGGAAACACCATATATTTT. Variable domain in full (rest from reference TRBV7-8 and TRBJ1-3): GAGVSQSPRYKVAKRGQDVALRCDPISGHVSLFWYQQALGQGPEFLTYFQNEAQLDKSGLPSDRFFAERPEGSVSTLKIQRTQQEDSAVYLCASSPRGIGNTIYFGEGSWLTVV.

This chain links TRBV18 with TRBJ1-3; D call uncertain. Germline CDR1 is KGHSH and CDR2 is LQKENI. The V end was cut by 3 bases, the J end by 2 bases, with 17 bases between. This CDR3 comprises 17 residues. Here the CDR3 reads CASSPSVMSGPGNTIYF. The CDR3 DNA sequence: TGTGCCAGCTCACCGTCCGTTATGTCAGGCCCTGGAAACACCATATATTTT.